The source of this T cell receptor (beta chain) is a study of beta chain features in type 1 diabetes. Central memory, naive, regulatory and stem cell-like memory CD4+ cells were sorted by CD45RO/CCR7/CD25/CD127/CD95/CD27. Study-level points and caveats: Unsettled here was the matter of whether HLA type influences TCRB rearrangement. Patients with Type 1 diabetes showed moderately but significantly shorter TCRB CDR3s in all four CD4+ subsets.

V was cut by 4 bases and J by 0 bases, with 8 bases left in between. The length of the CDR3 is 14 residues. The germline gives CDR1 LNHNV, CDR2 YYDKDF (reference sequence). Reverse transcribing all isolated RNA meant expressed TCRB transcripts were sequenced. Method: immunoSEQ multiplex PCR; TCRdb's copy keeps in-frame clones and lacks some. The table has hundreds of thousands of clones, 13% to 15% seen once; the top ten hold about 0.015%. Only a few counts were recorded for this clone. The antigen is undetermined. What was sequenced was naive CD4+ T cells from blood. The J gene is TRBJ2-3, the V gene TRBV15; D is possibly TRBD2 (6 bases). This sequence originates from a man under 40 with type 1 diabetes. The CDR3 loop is CATSTGRSTDTQYF. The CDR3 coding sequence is TGTGCCACCAGCACCGGGAGAAGCACAGATACGCAGTATTTT.